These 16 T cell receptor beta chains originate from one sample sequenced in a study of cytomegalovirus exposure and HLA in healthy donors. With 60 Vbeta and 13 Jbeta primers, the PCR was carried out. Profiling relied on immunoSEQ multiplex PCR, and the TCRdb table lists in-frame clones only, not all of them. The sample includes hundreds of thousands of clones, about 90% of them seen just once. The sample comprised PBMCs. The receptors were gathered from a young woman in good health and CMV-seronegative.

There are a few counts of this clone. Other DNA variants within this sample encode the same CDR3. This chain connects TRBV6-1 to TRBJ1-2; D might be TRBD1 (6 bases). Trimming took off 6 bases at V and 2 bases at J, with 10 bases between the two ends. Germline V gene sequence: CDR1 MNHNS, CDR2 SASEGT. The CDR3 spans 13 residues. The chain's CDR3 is CASSDRTNYGYTF. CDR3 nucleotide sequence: TGTGCCAGCAGCGACAGGACCAACTATGGCTACACCTTC.

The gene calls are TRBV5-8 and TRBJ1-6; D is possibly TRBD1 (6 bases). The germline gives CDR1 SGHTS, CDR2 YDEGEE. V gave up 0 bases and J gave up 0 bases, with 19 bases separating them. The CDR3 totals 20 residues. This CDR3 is CASSLEVRGTGGSYNSPLHF. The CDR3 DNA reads TGTGCCAGCAGCTTGGAAGTCAGGGGTACGGGGGGCTCCTATAATTCACCCCTCCACTTT. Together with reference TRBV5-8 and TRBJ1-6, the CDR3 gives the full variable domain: EAGVTQSPTHLIKTRGQQATLRCSPISGHTSVYWYQQALGLGLQFLLWYDEGEERNRGNFPPRFSGRQFPNYSSELNVNALELEDSALYLCASSLEVRGTGGSYNSPLHFGNGTRLTVT.

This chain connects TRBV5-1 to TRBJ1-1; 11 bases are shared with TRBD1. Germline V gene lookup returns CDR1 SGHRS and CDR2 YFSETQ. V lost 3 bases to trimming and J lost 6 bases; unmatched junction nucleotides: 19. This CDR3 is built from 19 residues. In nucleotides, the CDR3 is TGCGCCAGCAGCTCAGCACTGGGTCAACCCGGGACAGGGGGAGCTGAAGCTTTCTTT. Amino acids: CASSSALGQPGTGGAEAFF.

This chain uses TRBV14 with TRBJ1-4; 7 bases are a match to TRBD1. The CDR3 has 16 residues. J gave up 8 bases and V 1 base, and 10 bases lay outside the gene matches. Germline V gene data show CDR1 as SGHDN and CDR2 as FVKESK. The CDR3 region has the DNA TGTGCCAGCAGCCAAGCCGCGGGACAGCAGCGGGAAAAACTGTTTTTT. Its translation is CASSQAAGQQREKLFF.

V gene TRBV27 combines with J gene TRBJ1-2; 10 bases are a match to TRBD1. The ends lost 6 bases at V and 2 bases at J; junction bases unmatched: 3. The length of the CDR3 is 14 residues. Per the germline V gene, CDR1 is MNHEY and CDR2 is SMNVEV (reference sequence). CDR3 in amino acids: CASRRTGGNYGYTF. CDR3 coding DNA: TGTGCCAGCAGGCGGACAGGGGGAAACTATGGCTACACCTTC.

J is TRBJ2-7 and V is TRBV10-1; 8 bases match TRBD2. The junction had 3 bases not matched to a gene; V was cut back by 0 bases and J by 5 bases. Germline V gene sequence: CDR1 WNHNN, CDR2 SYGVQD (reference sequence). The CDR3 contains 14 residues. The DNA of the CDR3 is TGCGCCAGCAGTGAGTCCCAGCGGGGGCACGAGCAGTACTTC. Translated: CASSESQRGHEQYF.

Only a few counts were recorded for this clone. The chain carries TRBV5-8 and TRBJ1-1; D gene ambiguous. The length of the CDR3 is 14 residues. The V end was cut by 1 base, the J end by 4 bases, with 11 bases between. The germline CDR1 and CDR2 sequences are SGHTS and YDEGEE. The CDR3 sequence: CASSLMREGTEAFF. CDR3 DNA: TGTGCCAGCAGCTTGATGCGGGAGGGCACTGAAGCTTTCTTT.

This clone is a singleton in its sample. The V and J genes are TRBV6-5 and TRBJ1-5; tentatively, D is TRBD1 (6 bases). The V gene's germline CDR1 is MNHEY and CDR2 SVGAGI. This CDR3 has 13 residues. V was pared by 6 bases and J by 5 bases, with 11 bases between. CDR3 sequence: CASSRGGHQPQHF. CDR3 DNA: TGTGCCAGCAGCCGCGGGGGGCATCAGCCCCAGCATTTT.

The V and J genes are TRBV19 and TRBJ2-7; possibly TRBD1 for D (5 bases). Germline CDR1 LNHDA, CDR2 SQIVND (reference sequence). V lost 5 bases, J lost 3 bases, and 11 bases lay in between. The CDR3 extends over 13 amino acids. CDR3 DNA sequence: TGTGCCAGTAGTCTGGACACTAACTACGAGCAGTACTTC. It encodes CASSLDTNYEQYF.

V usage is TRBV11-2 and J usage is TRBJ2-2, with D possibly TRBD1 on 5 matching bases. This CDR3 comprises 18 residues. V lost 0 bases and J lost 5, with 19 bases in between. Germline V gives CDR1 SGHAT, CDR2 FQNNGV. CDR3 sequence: CASSLEGVPDEWTGELFF. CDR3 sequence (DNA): TGTGCCAGCAGCTTAGAAGGGGTCCCGGATGAATGGACCGGGGAGCTGTTTTTT.

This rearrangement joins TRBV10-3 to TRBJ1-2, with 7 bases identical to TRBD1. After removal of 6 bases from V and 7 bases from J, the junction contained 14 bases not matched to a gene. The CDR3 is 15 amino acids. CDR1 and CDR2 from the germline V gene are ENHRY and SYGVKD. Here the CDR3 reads CAIRDLGTAPRGYTF. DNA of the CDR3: TGTGCCATCAGGGATCTCGGGACAGCTCCCCGTGGCTACACCTTC.

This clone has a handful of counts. The CDR3: CASSIGRENSPLHF. The CDR3 DNA reads TGTGCCAGTAGTATAGGACGGGAAAATTCACCCCTCCACTTT. The rearrangement links TRBV19 to TRBJ1-6; D gene unclear. CDR1 and CDR2 (germline): LNHDA, SQIVND (reference sequence). The CDR3 contains 14 residues. V was cut by 1 base and J by 7 bases, with 8 bases left in between.

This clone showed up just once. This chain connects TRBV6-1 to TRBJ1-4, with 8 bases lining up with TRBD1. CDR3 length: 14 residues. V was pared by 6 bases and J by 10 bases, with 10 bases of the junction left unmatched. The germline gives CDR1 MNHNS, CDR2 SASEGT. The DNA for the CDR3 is TGTGCCAGCAGCACCCCAACAGGGGGGGGAAAACTGTTTTTT. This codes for CASSTPTGGGKLFF.

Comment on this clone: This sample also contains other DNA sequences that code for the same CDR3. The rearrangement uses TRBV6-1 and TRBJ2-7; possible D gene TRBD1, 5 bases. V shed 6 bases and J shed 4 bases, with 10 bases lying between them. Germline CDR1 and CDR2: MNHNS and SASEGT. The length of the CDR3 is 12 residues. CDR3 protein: CASSERGYEQYF. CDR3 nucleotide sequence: TGTGCCAGCAGCGAAAGGGGTTACGAGCAGTACTTC.

The CDR3 coding sequence is TGCGCCAGCAGCGTGGGATTATACGGGACTGAAGCTTTCTTT. This translates into CASSVGLYGTEAFF. The chain uses TRBV5-1 and TRBJ1-1; D is undetermined. The germline V gene encodes CDR1 SGHRS and CDR2 YFSETQ. The V end was cut by 4 bases, the J end by 5 bases, with 15 bases between. The CDR3 sequence is 14 residues long.

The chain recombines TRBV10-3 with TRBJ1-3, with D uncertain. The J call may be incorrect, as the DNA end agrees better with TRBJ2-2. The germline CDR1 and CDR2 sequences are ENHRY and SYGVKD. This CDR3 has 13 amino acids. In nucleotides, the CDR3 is TGTGCCATCAGTGATGGCGAAACCGGGGAGCTGTTTTTT. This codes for CAISDGETGELFF.